This T cell receptor (beta chain) comes out of a study of blood T cell repertoires in COVID-19. Produced via immunoSEQ multiplex PCR; TCRdb's table is partial and in-frame only. Among approximately 330,000 clones listed, 86% were seen once. This clone was picked up a small number of times. The sample consisted of PBMCs or T cells enriched from blood (not recorded which). The receptor was isolated from a middle-aged woman with acute COVID-19.

Here the CDR3 DNA reads TGTGCCAGCAGCGTAGATGTCAGGGAATCTGACACCATATATTTT. Translation: CASSVDVRESDTIYF. The chain combines TRBV9 with TRBJ1-3, with D perhaps matching TRBD1 (5 bases). The CDR3 consists of 15 residues. Per germline, CDR1 SGDLS and CDR2 YYNGEE. V shed 0 bases and J shed 8 bases, with 15 bases lying between them.